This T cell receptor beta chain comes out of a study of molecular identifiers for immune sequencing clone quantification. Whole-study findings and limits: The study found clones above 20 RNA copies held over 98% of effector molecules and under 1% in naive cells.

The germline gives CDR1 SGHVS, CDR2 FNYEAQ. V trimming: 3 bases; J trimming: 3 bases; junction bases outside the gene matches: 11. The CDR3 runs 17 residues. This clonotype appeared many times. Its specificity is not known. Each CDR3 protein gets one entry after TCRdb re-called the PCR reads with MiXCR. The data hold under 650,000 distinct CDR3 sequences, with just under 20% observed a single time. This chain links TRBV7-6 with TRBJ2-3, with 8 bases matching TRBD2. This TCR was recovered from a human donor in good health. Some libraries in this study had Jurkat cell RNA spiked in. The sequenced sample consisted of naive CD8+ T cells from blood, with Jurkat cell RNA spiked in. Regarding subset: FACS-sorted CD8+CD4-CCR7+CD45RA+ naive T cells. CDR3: CASSLMGSGGGTDTQYF. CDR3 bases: TGTGCCAGCAGCTTGATGGGAAGCGGGGGTGGTACAGATACGCAGTATTTT.